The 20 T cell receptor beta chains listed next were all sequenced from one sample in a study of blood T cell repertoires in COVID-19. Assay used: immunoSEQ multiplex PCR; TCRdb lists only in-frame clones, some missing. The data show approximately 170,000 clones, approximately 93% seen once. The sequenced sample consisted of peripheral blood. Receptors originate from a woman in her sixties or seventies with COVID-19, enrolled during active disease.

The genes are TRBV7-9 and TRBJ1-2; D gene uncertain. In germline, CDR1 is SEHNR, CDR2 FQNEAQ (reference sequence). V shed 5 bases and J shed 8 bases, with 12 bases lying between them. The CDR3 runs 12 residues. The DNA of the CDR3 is TGTGCCAGCAGCAAAGAGACACACGGCTACACCTTC. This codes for CASSKETHGYTF.

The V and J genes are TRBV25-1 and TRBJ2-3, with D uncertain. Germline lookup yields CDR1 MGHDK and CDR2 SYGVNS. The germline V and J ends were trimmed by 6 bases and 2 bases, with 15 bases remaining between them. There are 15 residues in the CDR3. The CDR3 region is CASSPEVPVTDTQYF. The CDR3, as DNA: TGTGCCAGCAGCCCAGAAGTTCCAGTCACAGATACGCAGTATTTT.

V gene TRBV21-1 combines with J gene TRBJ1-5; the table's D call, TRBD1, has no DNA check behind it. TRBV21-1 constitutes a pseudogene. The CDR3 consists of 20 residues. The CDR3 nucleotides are TGTGCCAGCAGCAAAGACGTAGGGGGACAGGGCCCTTTCAACAATCAGCCCCAGCATTTT. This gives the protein CASSKDVGGQGPFNNQPQHF.

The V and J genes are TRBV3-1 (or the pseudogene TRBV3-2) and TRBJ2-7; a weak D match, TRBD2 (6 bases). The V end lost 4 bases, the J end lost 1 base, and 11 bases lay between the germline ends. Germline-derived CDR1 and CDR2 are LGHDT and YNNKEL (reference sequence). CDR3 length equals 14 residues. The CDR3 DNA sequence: TGTGCCAGCAGCCCTTACCGGGGGTCCTACGAGCAGTACTTC. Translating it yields CASSPYRGSYEQYF.

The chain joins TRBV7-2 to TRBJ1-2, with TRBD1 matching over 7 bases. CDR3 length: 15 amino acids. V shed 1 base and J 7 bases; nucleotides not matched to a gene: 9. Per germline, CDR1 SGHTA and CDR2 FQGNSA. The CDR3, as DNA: TGTGCCAGCAGCTTAGTCGGAGAGGGGGCGGGTGGCTACACCTTC. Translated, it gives CASSLVGEGAGGYTF.

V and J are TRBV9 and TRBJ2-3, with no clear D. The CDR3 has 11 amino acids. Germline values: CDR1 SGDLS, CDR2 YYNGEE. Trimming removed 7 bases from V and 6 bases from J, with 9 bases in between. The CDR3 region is CASGAADTQYF. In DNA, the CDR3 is TGTGCCAGCGGCGCCGCGGATACGCAGTATTTT.

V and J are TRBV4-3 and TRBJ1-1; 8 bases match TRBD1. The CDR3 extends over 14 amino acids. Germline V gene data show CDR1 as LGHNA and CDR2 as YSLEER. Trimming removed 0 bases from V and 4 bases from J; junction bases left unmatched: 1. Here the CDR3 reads CASSQETGATEAFF. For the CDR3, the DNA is TGCGCCAGCAGCCAAGAGACAGGGGCCACTGAAGCTTTCTTT.

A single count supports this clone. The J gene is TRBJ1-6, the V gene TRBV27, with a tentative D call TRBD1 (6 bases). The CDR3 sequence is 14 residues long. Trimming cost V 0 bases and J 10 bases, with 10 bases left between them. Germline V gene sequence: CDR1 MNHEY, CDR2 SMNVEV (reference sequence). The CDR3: CASSLSGDTSPLHF. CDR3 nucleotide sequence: TGTGCCAGCAGTTTATCGGGGGACACGTCACCCCTCCACTTT.

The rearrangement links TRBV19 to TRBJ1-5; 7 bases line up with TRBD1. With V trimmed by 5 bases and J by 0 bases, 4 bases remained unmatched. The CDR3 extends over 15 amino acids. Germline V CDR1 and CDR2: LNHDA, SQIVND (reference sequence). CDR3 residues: CASSGQAVSNQPQHF. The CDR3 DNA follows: TGTGCCAGTAGTGGACAGGCCGTTAGCAATCAGCCCCAGCATTTT.

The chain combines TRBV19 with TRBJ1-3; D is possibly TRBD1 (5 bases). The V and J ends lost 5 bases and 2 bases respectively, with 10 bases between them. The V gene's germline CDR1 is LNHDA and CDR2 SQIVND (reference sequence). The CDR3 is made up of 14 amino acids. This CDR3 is CASSEAGTGNTIYF. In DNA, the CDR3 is TGTGCCAGTAGTGAGGCAGGGACTGGAAACACCATATATTTT.

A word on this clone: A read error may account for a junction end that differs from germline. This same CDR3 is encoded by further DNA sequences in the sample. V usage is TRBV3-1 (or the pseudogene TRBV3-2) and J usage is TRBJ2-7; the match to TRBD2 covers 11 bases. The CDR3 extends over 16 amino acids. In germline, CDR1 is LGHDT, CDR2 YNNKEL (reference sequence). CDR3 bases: TGTGCCAGCAGCCAAGGAAATAGCGGGGGGGCCTACGAGCAATACTTC. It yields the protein CASSQGNSGGAYEQYF.

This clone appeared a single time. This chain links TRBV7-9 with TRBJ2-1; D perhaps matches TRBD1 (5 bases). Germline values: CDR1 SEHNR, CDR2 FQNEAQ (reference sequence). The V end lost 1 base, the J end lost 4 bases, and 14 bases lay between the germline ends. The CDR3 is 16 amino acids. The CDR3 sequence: CASSLETQGGYNEQFF. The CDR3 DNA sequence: TGTGCCAGCAGCTTAGAAACCCAGGGTGGGTACAATGAGCAGTTCTTC.

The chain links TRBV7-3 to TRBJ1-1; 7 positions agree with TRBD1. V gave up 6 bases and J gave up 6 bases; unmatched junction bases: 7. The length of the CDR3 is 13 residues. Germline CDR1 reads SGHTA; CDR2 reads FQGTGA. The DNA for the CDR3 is TGTGCCAGCAGTACCACAGGGGTATCTGAAGCTTTCTTT. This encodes CASSTTGVSEAFF.

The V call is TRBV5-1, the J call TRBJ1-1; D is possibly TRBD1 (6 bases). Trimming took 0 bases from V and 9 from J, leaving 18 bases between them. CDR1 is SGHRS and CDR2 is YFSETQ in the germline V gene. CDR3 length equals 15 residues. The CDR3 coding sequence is TGCGCCAGCAGCTTGGAGGGTACAGGGCGGAAGAAAGCTTTCTTT. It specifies CASSLEGTGRKKAFF.

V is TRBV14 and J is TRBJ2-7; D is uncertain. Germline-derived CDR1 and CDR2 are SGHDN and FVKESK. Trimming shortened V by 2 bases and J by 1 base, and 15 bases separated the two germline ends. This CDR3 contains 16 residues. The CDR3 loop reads CASSQSWPGRSYEQYF. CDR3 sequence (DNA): TGTGCCAGCAGCCAATCATGGCCGGGTCGGTCCTACGAGCAGTACTTC.

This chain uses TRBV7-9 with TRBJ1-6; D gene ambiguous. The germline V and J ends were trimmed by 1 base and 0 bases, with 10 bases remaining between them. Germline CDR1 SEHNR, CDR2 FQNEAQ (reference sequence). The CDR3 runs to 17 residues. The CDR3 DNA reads TGTGCCAGCAGCTTAGAATTTGAGAGCTCCTATAATTCACCCCTCCACTTT. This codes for CASSLEFESSYNSPLHF.

Here the CDR3 reads CASSRDRVPNTEAFF. The CDR3 bases are TGTGCCAGCAGTCGGGACAGGGTGCCGAACACTGAAGCTTTCTTT. The chain is built from TRBV6-2 or TRBV6-3 and TRBJ1-1; 9 positions match TRBD1. The CDR3 has 15 amino acids. Germline V lookup: CDR1 MNHEY, CDR2 SVGEGT. The trim removed 5 bases at V and 1 base at J, leaving 5 bases unmatched.

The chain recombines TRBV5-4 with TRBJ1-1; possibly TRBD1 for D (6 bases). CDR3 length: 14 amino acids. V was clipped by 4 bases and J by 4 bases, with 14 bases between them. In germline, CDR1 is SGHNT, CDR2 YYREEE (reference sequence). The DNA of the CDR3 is TGTGCCAGCAGCCTCAAGGGGGTGATCACTGAAGCTTTCTTT. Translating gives CASSLKGVITEAFF.

CDR3 nucleotides: TGTGCCAGCAGACAGGGCGGGGGGCAGAACTATGGCTACACCTTC. This gives the protein CASRQGGGQNYGYTF. V gene TRBV6-5 combines with J gene TRBJ1-2, with D perhaps matching TRBD1 (6 bases). Germline V gives CDR1 MNHEY, CDR2 SVGAGI. CDR3 length: 15 amino acids. V was pared by 6 bases and J by 2 bases, with 16 bases between.

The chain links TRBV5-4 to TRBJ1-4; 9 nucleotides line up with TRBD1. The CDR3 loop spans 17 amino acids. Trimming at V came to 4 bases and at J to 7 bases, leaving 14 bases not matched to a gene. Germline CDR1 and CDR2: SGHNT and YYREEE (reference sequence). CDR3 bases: TGTGCCAGCAGCACCGGGACAGGGCGCTCCCCTGGTGAAAAACTGTTTTTT. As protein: CASSTGTGRSPGEKLFF.